This T cell receptor beta chain was recovered during a study of TIL therapy for anti-PD-1-resistant metastatic lung cancer. CDR3 length: 15 residues. Germline V gene data show CDR1 as MNHNY and CDR2 as SVGAGI (reference sequence). Trimming took 3 bases from V and 5 from J; bases not matched to a gene: 7. The immunoSEQ assay was v3. Some clones are missing from TCRdb's copy, which holds only in-frame ones; the method was immunoSEQ multiplex PCR. The profile shows 45,000 to 60,000 clones, less than 85% of them singletons. Time point defined: pre-treatment sample, taken before nivolumab and TIL therapy. The tumor samples were excised metastases, mostly pleural nodules or supraclavicular lymph nodes.

This sequence joins TRBV6-6 and TRBJ2-7; TRBD1 matches 10 bases. The source was tumor tissue, collected at baseline. The clonotype was recovered from a person aged 25 to 79 with non-small cell lung cancer. CDR3 region: CASSYTGTGDHEQYF. Written as DNA, the CDR3 is TGTGCCAGCAGTTATACCGGGACAGGGGACCACGAGCAGTACTTC.